This record looks at one T cell receptor (beta chain) sequence and its context. The antigen remains undetermined. The data derive from a study of beta chain features in type 1 diabetes. Overall study results and limits: For Type 1 diabetes patients, all four CD4+ subsets carried TCRB CDR3s that were moderately but significantly shorter.

V gave up 7 bases and J gave up 1 base, with 10 bases separating them. The CDR3 sequence is 13 residues long. Germline V gene lookup returns CDR1 SEHNR and CDR2 FQNEAQ (reference sequence). Expressed TCRB transcripts were sequenced because the isolated RNA had all been reverse transcribed beforehand. The method was immunoSEQ multiplex PCR; TCRdb's version includes in-frame clones alone and lacks a portion of them. The profile shows 600,000 to 700,000 clones, 9.5% to 15% of them singletons. The receptor's source is a man aged 25 to 45 with type 1 diabetes. The gene calls are TRBV7-9 and TRBJ1-1, with D possibly TRBD1 on 5 matching bases. The sequencing sample was made of naive CD4+ T cells from blood. CDR3 loop: CASTPRENTEAFF. The CDR3 DNA sequence: TGTGCCAGCACCCCCAGGGAGAACACTGAAGCTTTCTTT.